The clone carrying this T cell receptor (beta chain) was seen ten or more times. This CDR3 spans 16 amino acids. Deletions cut 0 bases from V and 3 bases from J, with 13 bases between. Germline V gene sequence: CDR1 SGHRS, CDR2 YFSETQ. Recruitment covered about two dozen US areas and drew participants whose ages spanned roughly 18 to 90 years. The data belong to a study of blood T cell repertoires in COVID-19. In the original processing: Quantification of nucleated cells was approximated via reference gene primer amplification. This table comes from immunoSEQ multiplex PCR, and its TCRdb copy is limited to in-frame clones, with some not included. V, J and clone size derive from that table, while D and trimming were established from the DNA sequence. The data show 200,000 or so clones, 65% to 85% seen once.

The chain combines TRBV5-1 with TRBJ1-5, with a tentative D call TRBD1 (6 bases). Sample: PBMCs or T cells enriched from blood (not recorded which). This TCR was sampled from a woman aged 40 to 55 with acute COVID-19. CDR3 nucleotides: TGCGCCAGCAGCTTGGTCCCTGGGGACAACAATCAGCCCCAGCATTTT. It is translated as CASSLVPGDNNQPQHF.